The T cell receptor beta chain under discussion was sequenced for a study of Graves' ophthalmopathy and Graves' hyperthyroidism. Study-wide background: The authors collected peripheral blood at initial diagnosis, before any treatment.

The study excluded patients with other autoimmune diseases, uncontrolled infections, pregnancy or lactation. Investigators amplified TCR beta CDR3 regions from RNA transcripts. Scientists carried out first-round RT-PCR using HTBI primers and then a second-round multiplex PCR. TCRdb used MiXCR to reprocess the multiplex PCR reads, holding one entry per CDR3 protein. The sample shows 300,000 to 400,000 distinct CDR3 sequences, 17% of them seen only once. CDR1 and CDR2 (germline): SGHRS, YFSETQ. The CDR3 is 16 residues long. Trimming took 5 bases from V and 3 from J; bases not matched to a gene: 13. This clonotype has at least ten counts. Its specificity is not known. Study-level findings and limits: A majority of expanded thyroid clonotypes exceeding 0.001 frequency were likewise present in blood.

The chain employs TRBV5-1 and TRBJ2-7; 8 bases align to TRBD2. The source of this sequence is an adult man with Graves' ophthalmopathy. Sample: peripheral blood. The CDR3 here is CASSSIRASGRYEQYF. CDR3 sequence (DNA): TGCGCCAGCAGTTCCATTCGGGCTAGCGGGCGCTACGAGCAGTACTTC.